This TCR beta chain was captured by sequencing in a study of cytomegalovirus exposure and HLA in healthy donors. Findings of the study overall: Follow-up analysis later connected one missense variant in DCLRE1C with trimming of TCR beta V- and J-genes. Researchers counted around 150 TCR beta chains as cytomegalovirus-associated. Three CMV-associated chains proved CMV antigen-specific in vitro. Further analysis was carried out later, and it showed several of the most significant clusters appearing linked to common viral pathogens.

Amplification used 60 Vbeta primers and 13 Jbeta primers. Sequenced by immunoSEQ multiplex PCR; TCRdb stores in-frame clones only, minus some. The sample records some 150,000 clones, just under 80% being singletons. With respect to this clone: Antigen specificity is unknown.

This CDR3 region has 15 residues. Germline lookup yields CDR1 SGHAT and CDR2 FQNNGV. The trim removed 5 bases at V and 3 bases at J, leaving 8 bases unmatched. The V gene is TRBV11-2, the J gene TRBJ2-3; 7 bases line up with TRBD2. The clonotype originates from a male donor in good health and CMV-seronegative. The sequenced sample consisted of PBMCs. The CDR3: CASSPGLVGTDTQYF. The CDR3 nucleotides read TGTGCCAGCAGCCCCGGACTAGTCGGTACAGATACGCAGTATTTT. The full variable domain, completed using reference TRBV11-2 and TRBJ2-3, is EAGVAQSPRYKIIEKRQSVAFWCNPISGHATLYWYQQILGQGPKLLIQFQNNGVVDDSQLPKDRFSAERLKGVDSTLKIQPAKLEDSAVYLCASSPGLVGTDTQYFGPGTRLTVL.